The present T cell receptor (beta chain) was sequenced within a study of cytomegalovirus exposure and HLA in healthy donors. The PCR employed 60 Vbeta primers together with 13 Jbeta primers. Sequenced by immunoSEQ multiplex PCR; TCRdb stores in-frame clones only, minus some. The sample comprises 100,000 or so clones, about 13% of which are singletons, and around 16% rests with the top ten. This CDR3 contains 17 residues. Germline V CDR1 and CDR2: MNHEY, SMNVEV (reference sequence). V was pared by 5 bases and J by 8 bases, with 25 bases between. Sequencing was carried out using PBMCs. The genes are TRBV27 and TRBJ2-1, with D maybe TRBD2 (6 bases). This TCR came from a man aged 35 to 55 in good health and CMV-seropositive. The CDR3 nucleotides are TGTGCCAGCAGTCCACCCCTTAGGAGGGAGCGTCAGGATGAGCAGTTCTTC. As protein: CASSPPLRRERQDEQFF.